The rows below give T cell receptor beta chains drawn from one sample of a study of blood T cell repertoires in COVID-19. TCRdb keeps only in-frame clones here, not all; method: immunoSEQ multiplex PCR. The table has about 190,000 clones, around four fifths seen once. The specimen sequenced was peripheral blood. These receptor sequences come from a human donor in a cohort sampled during active COVID-19. The conserved cysteine and the conserved F or W are not part of the CDR3 here.

TRBV5-1,TRBJ2-2,ASRPGTGETGELF
TRBV7-9,TRBJ2-1,ASSQDGGEYNEQF
TRBV7-9,TRBJ2-2,ASSPFPARINTGELF
TRBV9,TRBJ2-2,ASSERHANTGELF
TRBV30,TRBJ1-4,AWRRGNEKLF
TRBV19,TRBJ1-5,ASSGQLGENQPQH
TRBV5-1,TRBJ1-1,AKHRDSEAF
TRBV12-3/TRBV12-4,TRBJ2-5,ASSLGSQETQY
TRBV18,TRBJ1-6,ASSPQQGEHSPLH
TRBV7-6,TRBJ1-1,ASSSLPVNTEAF
TRBV29-1,TRBJ2-3,SDWTDRGTQY
TRBV7-2,TRBJ2-4,ASSLDRGGGRYIQY
TRBV10-3,TRBJ1-2,AISESSSYGYT
TRBV10-3,TRBJ2-2,AISSGGTTGELF
TRBV5-1,TRBJ2-7,ASSLNSGGGGYEQY
TRBV24-1,TRBJ2-2,ATSDPQVQSTGELF
TRBV5-1,TRBJ2-2,ASSQTATGELF
TRBV20-1,TRBJ2-1,SAPGYREQF
TRBV6-5,TRBJ1-2,ASSYGSVGGYGYT
TRBV12-3/TRBV12-4,TRBJ1-1,ASSLGGAAF
TRBV9,TRBJ2-2,ASSVGTSGITGELF
TRBV6-1,TRBJ1-1,ASSDRGGGAFVVEAF
TRBV18,TRBJ2-2,ATGQSEGNTGELF
TRBV11-2,TRBJ1-1,ASSPGQITEAF
TRBV18,TRBJ1-4,ASSHPGTTNEKLF
TRBV5-1,TRBJ1-1,ASSLGGVRTSGTEAF
TRBV27,TRBJ1-2,ASSLRRGYGYT